This T cell receptor (beta chain) was documented in a study of cytomegalovirus exposure and HLA in healthy donors. With respect to this clone: Antigen unknown. One junction end does not reproduce the germline sequence, and a read error may be involved.

Donors in the study were healthy people who gave bone marrow. Researchers ran the PCR with 60 Vbeta and 13 Jbeta primers. Assay used: immunoSEQ multiplex PCR; TCRdb lists only in-frame clones, some missing. The data show about 170,000 clones, roughly 83% seen once. Germline-derived CDR1 and CDR2 are SGHTA and FQGNSA. The CDR3 loop spans 15 amino acids. General study points: Presence/absence analyses assumed roughly uniform sequencing depth across donors, which may not hold. About 87% or about 30% of the time was how often most TCR beta V segments were productive, according to an earlier analysis. Being indistinguishable, some V segments were excluded, TRBV6-2 and TRBV6-3 among them.

This sequence joins TRBV7-2 and TRBJ1-5; no reliable D call. Specimen: PBMCs. This sequence was found in a boy aged 2-15 years in good health and CMV-seronegative. CDR3: CAGSSERGNNQPQHF. CDR3 DNA: TGTGCCGGCAGCTCGGAGAGAGGTAACAATCAGCCCCAGCATTTT.